Given below is one T cell receptor (beta chain) in context. CDR3 size: 14 residues. CDR1 is SGDLS, CDR2 YYNGEE, per germline. Trimming cost V 3 bases and J 3 bases, with 9 bases left between them. These data originate in a study of T cell clones after liver transplantation. Study-level information: Post-transplant blood was tracked for graft-donor-reactive T cell clones identified in a pre-transplant mixed lymphocyte reaction. Graft-donor-reactive sequences were compared with third-party-reactive TCRbeta sequences from pre-transplant mixed lymphocyte reactions.

Assay: immunoSEQ multiplex PCR; the TCRdb copy retains only in-frame clones and omits some. The sample carries 85,000 to 110,000 clones, approximately 79% recorded once. V and J are TRBV9 and TRBJ1-4, with D perhaps matching TRBD1 (5 bases). The sequence was obtained from a human patient who received a liver transplant. Certain T cells may be donor cells from the graft. The sample here was CD4+ T cells from blood, taken around 48 months after liver transplant. CDR3 loop: CASSAGGANEKLFF. CDR3 sequence (DNA): TGTGCCAGCAGCGCAGGAGGGGCTAATGAAAAACTGTTTTTT.